The 20 T cell receptor beta chains presented below share a single source sample, sequenced in a study of metastatic and nonmetastatic thyroid tumors. Patients had received no treatment of any kind before thyroid surgery. TCRdb used MiXCR to call clones anew from the PCR reads. Of around 23,000 clones in the sample, roughly 28% were seen once. The sample comprised tumor tissue. Receptor source: a male donor with papillary thyroid cancer or a benign thyroid nodule (not recorded which). Some clones in this sample may be carry-over from other donors' samples.

The genes are TRBV5-1 and TRBJ1-1; D is possibly TRBD1 (5 bases). The germline CDR1 and CDR2 sequences are SGHRS and YFSETQ. V was pared by 5 bases and J by 3 bases, with 17 bases between. The CDR3 is 15 amino acids. This CDR3 reads CASRRGWRGDTEAFF. The CDR3 DNA is TGCGCCAGCAGGCGGGGGTGGAGGGGAGACACTGAAGCTTTCTTT.

This clone was counted between two and nine times. At the DNA level, this CDR3 is encoded by other sequences in the same sample as well. The chain employs TRBV28 and TRBJ2-5; TRBD1 matches 7 bases. The J segment lost 5 bases and the V segment lost 5 bases, leaving 8 bases of the junction unmatched. This CDR3 has 14 amino acids. The germline V gene has CDR1 MDHEN and CDR2 SYDVKM. The CDR3 nucleotides read TGTGCCAGCAGTCCCCCCACAGGGGTGGAGACCCAGTACTTC. Its protein product is CASSPPTGVETQYF.

This chain joins TRBV7-8 and TRBJ2-7; D perhaps matches TRBD1 (6 bases). CDR1 is SGHVS, CDR2 FQNEAQ, per germline. V lost 5 bases, J lost 4 bases, and 9 bases lay in between. This CDR3 region has 12 residues. CDR3 coding DNA: TGTGCCAGCAGCGCTACAGGGTACGAGCAGTACTTC. Translated: CASSATGYEQYF.

By frequency in the sample, this clone is medium-sized. The chain links TRBV6-1 to TRBJ1-2, with TRBD1 matching over 8 bases. The germline V gene has CDR1 MNHNS and CDR2 SASEGT. The trim removed 7 bases at V and 5 bases at J, leaving 12 bases unmatched. The CDR3 has 15 amino acids. CDR3 loop: CASTSGGALQYGYTF. The CDR3, as DNA: TGTGCCAGCACCTCAGGGGGCGCGTTACAATATGGCTACACCTTC.

This clone appeared a few times. The CDR3 DNA reads TGCGCCAGCAGCCAACGATACAGGGGAGCCAATTCACCCCTCCACTTT. Amino acids: CASSQRYRGANSPLHF. The chain employs TRBV5-1 and TRBJ1-6; 7 bases are shared with TRBD1. The CDR3 covers 16 residues. Germline V CDR1 and CDR2: SGHRS, YFSETQ. The J segment lost 7 bases and the V segment lost 4 bases, leaving 11 bases of the junction unmatched.

This clone was seen a few times. The chain uses TRBV6-6 and TRBJ2-5, with D perhaps TRBD1 (5 bases). Germline V gene sequence: CDR1 MNHNY, CDR2 SVGAGI (reference sequence). Trimming shortened V by 1 base and J by 0 bases, and 12 bases separated the two germline ends. The CDR3 is 16 residues long. CDR3 sequence (DNA): TGTGCCAGCAGTTACTACTCTCTGGACAACCAAGAGACCCAGTACTTC. Amino acid sequence: CASSYYSLDNQETQYF.

The table lists this clone with a few counts. The chain uses TRBV28 and TRBJ1-2; D unclear. Germline assignment: CDR1 MDHEN and CDR2 SYDVKM. This CDR3 has 14 amino acids. Trimming pared 8 bases from V and 4 bases from J, leaving 17 bases between. CDR3 region: CASLTKIPSYGYTF. CDR3 DNA: TGTGCCAGCCTAACGAAAATACCGAGCTATGGCTACACCTTC.

In its sample, this clone is medium-sized. This chain connects TRBV28 to TRBJ1-2; no clear D. V shed 6 bases and J shed 2 bases, with 16 bases lying between them. This CDR3 region has 15 residues. Germline V gene data show CDR1 as MDHEN and CDR2 as SYDVKM. In DNA form, the CDR3 reads TGTGCCAGCAGCAACCTCTTGGCAGTCAACTATGGCTACACCTTC. It is translated as CASSNLLAVNYGYTF.

This clone appeared a few times. The V gene is TRBV6-1, the J gene TRBJ2-7; 10 nucleotides align to TRBD1. V shed 5 bases, J shed 6 bases, and the junction held 10 bases outside the gene matches. CDR3 size: 15 residues. Germline V gives CDR1 MNHNS, CDR2 SASEGT. CDR3 in DNA: TGTGCCAGCAGTCCGCCGGACAGGGGGGTTACCGAGCAGTACTTC. As protein: CASSPPDRGVTEQYF.

In its sample, this clone is medium-sized. The chain employs TRBV27 and TRBJ2-1; the match to TRBD1 covers 8 bases. This CDR3 has 14 amino acids. Germline lookup yields CDR1 MNHEY and CDR2 SMNVEV (reference sequence). V dropped 6 bases and J dropped 6; count of bases not matched to a gene: 7. CDR3 loop: CASRGTGGINEQFF. CDR3 nucleotides: TGTGCCAGCAGAGGGACAGGTGGGATCAATGAGCAGTTCTTC.

This clone occurred a few times. The chain recombines TRBV6-1 with TRBJ2-3, with TRBD1 matching over 8 bases. CDR1 and CDR2 (germline): MNHNS, SASEGT. The CDR3 loop spans 14 amino acids. V was clipped by 5 bases and J by 4 bases; unmatched bases: 5. In nucleotides, the CDR3 is TGTGCCAGCAGTTTGGACAGGGAGGCAGATACGCAGTATTTT. Protein product: CASSLDREADTQYF.

This clone was observed a handful of times. This chain links TRBV15 with TRBJ1-5; D is uncertain. The CDR3 runs 13 residues. Germline V CDR1 and CDR2: LNHNV, YYDKDF (reference sequence). Trimming stripped 1 base from V and 2 bases from J, with 3 bases between. CDR3 nucleotide sequence: TGTGCCACCAGCAGAGGGGGCAATCAGCCCCAGCATTTT. The encoded protein is CATSRGGNQPQHF.

The chain combines TRBV5-1 with TRBJ2-3; TRBD2 matches 9 bases. V lost 3 bases and J lost 10; bases outside the gene matches: 12. Germline V gene sequence: CDR1 SGHRS, CDR2 YFSETQ. This CDR3 has 15 amino acids. The CDR3 protein is CASSSSGTSQVAQYF. CDR3 in DNA: TGCGCCAGCAGCTCATCCGGGACTAGCCAAGTCGCGCAGTATTTT.

This clone has ten or more counts. The chain uses TRBV2 and TRBJ2-3; D uncertain. Trimming pared 6 bases from V and 9 bases from J, leaving 13 bases between. The CDR3 contains 12 residues. The germline V gene encodes CDR1 SNHLY and CDR2 FYNNEI. The CDR3 DNA sequence: TGTGCCAGCAGCCTAACACCCATCACGCAGTATTTT. Translating it yields CASSLTPITQYF. Full variable domain (missing parts from reference TRBV2 and TRBJ2-3): EPEVTQTPSHQVTQMGQEVILRCVPISNHLYFYWYRQILGQKVEFLVSFYNNEISEKSEIFDDQFSVERPDGSNFTLKIRSTKLEDSAMYFCASSLTPITQYFGPGTRLTVL.

This clone was counted between two and nine times. This chain links TRBV7-3 with TRBJ2-7; TRBD1 agrees at 9 bases. V was pared by 1 base and J by 5 bases, with 6 bases of the junction left unmatched. Germline V lookup: CDR1 SGHTA, CDR2 FQGTGA. The CDR3 is 15 amino acids. The DNA for the CDR3 is TGTGCCAGCAGCTTAAGTCGGACAGGGGCTCACGAGCAGTACTTC. Protein sequence: CASSLSRTGAHEQYF.

This clone was detected ten times or more. This chain uses TRBV29-1 with TRBJ1-1, with 7 bases identical to TRBD1. The germline V gene encodes CDR1 SQVTM and CDR2 ANQGSEA. J lost 5 bases, V lost 7 bases, and 7 bases had no gene match. The CDR3 covers 12 residues. The CDR3 region has the DNA TGCAGCGCTGCGGGACAGCTAACTGAAGCTTTCTTT. Translated, it gives CSAAGQLTEAFF.

This clone is medium-sized within its sample. The sample carries other DNA sequences with the same CDR3. V gene TRBV6-2 or TRBV6-3 combines with J gene TRBJ1-2; TRBD1 might be the D (5 bases). Trimming removed 0 bases at V and 6 bases at J, with 5 bases between. From germline, CDR1 is MNHEY and CDR2 SVGEGT. This CDR3 comprises 12 residues. The CDR3 protein is CASSYSGDGYTF. The CDR3 DNA reads as TGTGCCAGCAGTTACTCGGGGGATGGCTACACCTTC.

The CDR3 region has the DNA TGCAGTGCTAGGGGACCGACAGGGCGAGACTACGAGCAGTACTTC. Protein product: CSARGPTGRDYEQYF. The rearrangement links TRBV20-1 to TRBJ2-7; TRBD1 matches 7 bases. The length of the CDR3 is 15 residues. Germline-derived CDR1 and CDR2 are DFQATT and SNEGSKA (reference sequence). With V trimmed by 3 bases and J by 3 bases, 11 bases remained unmatched.

This clone is labeled medium-sized. The rearrangement links TRBV12-3 or TRBV12-4 to TRBJ2-7; D remains unclear. V was pared by 2 bases and J by 5 bases, with 4 bases between. This CDR3 region has 11 residues. The CDR3 DNA sequence: TGTGCCAGCAGTTTAAGCCACGAGCAGTACTTC. It encodes CASSLSHEQYF.

The chain is built from TRBV4-2 and TRBJ2-2, with TRBD1 matching over 11 bases. CDR1 is LGHNA, CDR2 YNFKEQ, per germline. This CDR3 has 16 amino acids. The V gene end was trimmed by 3 bases and the J gene end by 6 bases; junction bases not matched to a gene: 6. CDR3 protein: CASSHTGTGGPGELFF. As DNA, the CDR3 is TGTGCCAGCAGCCACACCGGGACAGGGGGTCCCGGGGAGCTGTTTTTT.